This entry concerns a single TCR beta chain. Its antigen specificity is not known. Base qualities are not recorded, but no much larger clone differs from it by a single base. Instrument used: Illumina NovaSeq 6000. Using 5'RACE with constant-segment primers, TCRalpha and TCRbeta cDNA libraries were constructed, with sample barcodes and unique molecular identifiers added in the process. Trizol reagent was used to extract RNA from every sample. Library amplification was performed in two PCR steps, and a second sample barcode and Illumina TruSeq adapters were introduced in the second step. Libraries were sequenced on an Illumina NovaSeq with 2 x 150 bp paired-end reads. Per the authors' processing: Demultiplexing of reads and collapsing into UMI-guided consensus sequences were performed with migec v1.2.7. With mixcr v2.1.11, UMI consensuses were aligned to TRA and TRB V and J templates and assembled into clonotypes. Clonotypes were classified as expanded or contracted when called significant by both edgeR and NoisET, with noise models trained on biological replicates. For edgeR calls, the thresholds were a false discovery rate-adjusted p below 0.01 and a log2 fold-change of 1. As an exploratory analysis of dynamics, PCA with hierarchical clustering was applied to max-normalized trajectories of the 1000 most abundant clonotypes. Separately sequenced CD4+ and CD8+ repertoires were used to assign the CD4 or CD8 phenotype of responding clones. TCRdb handled the public reads itself, with Q25 trimming in fastp and clone calling in MiXCR, and kept productive beta chains. Under each unique CDR3 protein, matching rows form one entry showing the most common genes and DNA. None of the V and J calls come from the authors' own analysis; TCRdb made them. The sample records under 450,000 distinct CDR3 sequences, 20% to 25% of which are singletons. The top ten constitute around 23% of the sample.

Taken from cysteine to phenylalanine, the CDR3 has 15 residues. Only the CDR3 region is kept as DNA, spanning 45 bases read in frame from base 1. Unmatched junction bases come to 4, with V trimmed by 2 bases and J by 4 bases. CDR1 and CDR2 (DFQATT, SNEGSKA) derive from the germline V gene (reference sequence). Ficoll-Paque density gradient centrifugation was the method used to isolate PBMCs. This sample is drawn from a study of T-cell memory formation after mild COVID-19 (dated by TCRdb to 2020 to 2023). With regard to the full study: Most TCR sequence clusters were specific to one of the two donors. In a couple of donors, T-cell clones that expanded and contracted after mild COVID-19 were followed by sequencing TCRalpha and TCRbeta repertoires longitudinally. The cohort was made up of two young adult volunteers, one female and one male, who were previously healthy. On the study overall, not on this receptor specifically: The detection of some responding clones in pre-infection memory suggests that pre-existing cross-reactive memory T cells joined the SARS-CoV-2 response. The study covered only a couple of mild cases, and larger cohorts including severe cases with pre-infection samples were considered necessary. Contracting CD4+ clones appeared mostly in the CM and EM memory subsets, whereas CD8+ clones were enriched in EMRA. Balanced CD4/CD8 phenotypes were observed for clones contracting from day 15 to 85, whereas a bias towards CD4+ was observed for a second wave of clones expanding from day 15 to 37. The second-wave clones that peaked on day 37 were not confirmed to be SARS-CoV-2 specific.

This TCR came from a man aged 18 to 30 who had mild COVID-19 (a few samples of this study predate the infection). The sample titles of this study are shuffled in the database, so cell type and time point are left out; the donor was told from shared clones. Sequences were obtained from PBMCs or a T cell subset sorted from them (not recorded which). Recombination linked TRBV20-1 to TRBJ1-3, with 11 bases aligning to TRBD1. The nucleotides read TGCAGTGCTAGACCCGGGACAGGGGGGGGAAACACCATATATTTT. It codes for CSARPGTGGGNTIYF.